The entry that follows covers one T cell receptor beta chain sequence. Its specificity is not known. Unique molecular identifiers were built into the TCR beta cDNA libraries. T cells numbering roughly 1 to 10 million yielded 450,000 to 500,000 cDNA molecules. TCRdb processed the PCR reads anew with MiXCR; each CDR3 protein has one entry. The sample has hundreds of thousands of distinct CDR3 sequences, over 45% seen once. This record comes from a study of post-analysis software for immune sequencing data. Study at large: Clinical courses comprised relapsing-remitting, secondary progressive and progressive-relapsing multiple sclerosis.

General observations from the study: Samples sharing a preparation batch grouped tightly together when assessed by F measure. Patients showed TRBV5-6, TRBV5-1 and TRBV20-1 among four to six TRBV segments more frequent than in controls. Multiple sclerosis patients had significantly lower normalized Chao1 diversity than controls.

The CDR3 length is 16 residues. Germline trimming cut 6 bases from V and 0 bases from J; bases unmatched to any gene: 2. The sequenced material came from blood. The clonotype originates from a girl aged 2 to 9 with multiple sclerosis. This chain uses TRBV12-3 or TRBV12-4 with TRBJ2-6, with 10 bases that match TRBD1. The CDR3 spells CASRRTGGSGANVLTF. The CDR3, as DNA: TGTGCCAGCAGGAGGACAGGGGGCTCTGGGGCCAACGTCCTGACTTTC.